Shown below are 32 T cell receptor beta chains from a single sample sequenced in a study of molecular identifiers for immune sequencing clone quantification. TCRdb processed the PCR reads anew with MiXCR; each CDR3 protein has one entry. The repertoire holds a few hundred thousand distinct CDR3 sequences, about a fifth seen once, with about 0.84% in the top ten. What was sequenced was naive CD8+ T cells from blood, with Jurkat cell RNA spiked in. Subset in this sample: FACS-sorted CD8+CD4-CCR7+CD45RA+ naive T cells. The receptors were gathered from a human donor in good health. Some libraries in this study had Jurkat cell RNA spiked in.

In the case of this clonotype: A much bigger clone sits one base away, suggesting this may be a read error. This chain uses TRBV20-1 with TRBJ2-7; 8 bases map to TRBD1. CDR1 DFQATT and CDR2 SNEGSKA come from the germline V gene (reference sequence). This CDR3 spans 13 amino acids. Here the CDR3 DNA reads TGCTGTGCTAGGACAGGGACCCCCTACGAGCAGTACTTC. It encodes CCARTGTPYEQYF.

Note on this clonotype: An end of the junction does not agree with germline; a read error may underlie this. The chain joins TRBV10-3 to TRBJ2-6, with D perhaps matching TRBD1 (5 bases). Per the germline V gene, CDR1 is ENHRY and CDR2 is SYGVKD. The CDR3 sequence is 17 residues long. The CDR3 protein is CAIGDYQGSSGANVLTF. CDR3 nucleotide sequence: TGTGCCATCGGTGATTATCAGGGTTCCTCTGGGGCCAACGTCCTGACTTTC.

This clonotype has at least ten counts. The chain joins TRBV9 to TRBJ2-3; the D gene is possibly TRBD2 (8 bases). V was pared by 3 bases and J by 4 bases, with 21 bases between. CDR3 length: 17 residues. Germline CDR1 and CDR2: SGDLS and YYNGEE. CDR3 loop: CASSAQQGGGGPDTQYF. DNA for the CDR3: TGTGCCAGCAGCGCCCAACAAGGGGGCGGGGGGCCAGATACGCAGTATTTT.

The V and J genes are TRBV27 and TRBJ2-7; TRBD1 agrees at 7 bases. Germline trimming cut 6 bases from V and 4 bases from J; bases unmatched to any gene: 12. Germline CDR1 MNHEY, CDR2 SMNVEV (reference sequence). This CDR3 spans 15 amino acids. The CDR3 DNA is TGTGCCAGCAGGGACCGGGCAGGGGGTTGGTACGAGCAGTACTTC. This translates into CASRDRAGGWYEQYF.

This clonotype was seen repeatedly, ten times or more. The chain has TRBV7-2 and TRBJ1-2; no clear D gene. The V gene lost 2 bases and the J gene lost 2 bases, with 3 bases spanning the gap. The CDR3 consists of 12 residues. Germline V lookup: CDR1 SGHTA, CDR2 FQGNSA. The CDR3 sequence: CASSLWNYGYTF. DNA of the CDR3: TGTGCCAGCAGCTTATGGAACTATGGCTACACCTTC.

This clonotype has at least ten counts. The chain links TRBV28 to TRBJ2-3; D is unresolved. The CDR3 totals 13 residues. Trimming cost V 6 bases and J 6 bases, with 13 bases left between them. Germline V gene lookup returns CDR1 MDHEN and CDR2 SYDVKM. DNA for the CDR3: TGTGCCAGCAGACAAACCCCTACGGATACGCAGTATTTT. Its protein is CASRQTPTDTQYF.

In regard to this clonotype: This may be a read error, as it is one base from a much larger clone. The CDR3 nucleotides are TGTGCCAGCAGTTTTGGGAACACCGTGGAGCTGTTTTTT. It encodes CASSFGNTVELFF. The chain couples TRBV27 to TRBJ2-2; D remains unclear. Germline assignment: CDR1 MNHEY and CDR2 SMNVEV (reference sequence). There are 13 residues in the CDR3.

This clonotype has just a few counts. This chain links TRBV7-6 with TRBJ2-1, with a weak D call TRBD2 (5 bases). The CDR3 runs 13 residues. Trimming shortened V by 1 base and J by 5 bases, and 6 bases separated the two germline ends. The germline gives CDR1 SGHVS, CDR2 FNYEAQ. This chain's CDR3 is CASSLGTDNEQFF. The CDR3 DNA follows: TGTGCCAGCAGCTTAGGGACTGACAATGAGCAGTTCTTC.

This clonotype was recorded many times. The chain is built from TRBV6-6 and TRBJ2-7; no reliable D call. Germline V gives CDR1 MNHNY, CDR2 SVGAGI (reference sequence). CDR3 size: 13 residues. V gave up 2 bases and J gave up 0 bases, with 5 bases separating them. The CDR3 coding sequence is TGTGCCAGCAGTTACCGGAGCTCCTACGAGCAGTACTTC. Protein product: CASSYRSSYEQYF.

The sample holds a few counts of this clonotype. The chain couples TRBV3-1 to TRBJ2-5; D uncertain. The ends were cut back, 0 bases at V and 3 bases at J, with 2 bases in the middle. The CDR3 loop spans 12 amino acids. In germline, CDR1 is LGHDT, CDR2 YNNKEL (reference sequence). DNA for the CDR3: TGTGCCAGCAGCCAAGATAAAGAGACCCAGTACTTC. Amino acids: CASSQDKETQYF.

The chain links TRBV5-1 to TRBJ2-5, with D possibly matching TRBD1 (6 bases). From germline, CDR1 is SGHRS and CDR2 YFSETQ. This CDR3 comprises 17 residues. Deletions cut 3 bases from V and 1 base from J, with 19 bases between. The CDR3 spells CASSWDNQSITQETQYF. The CDR3 DNA sequence: TGCGCCAGCAGCTGGGACAACCAGTCTATTACCCAAGAGACCCAGTACTTC. Combining the CDR3 with reference TRBV5-1 and TRBJ2-5 gives the whole variable domain KAGVTQTPRYLIKTRGQQVTLSCSPISGHRSVSWYQQTPGQGLQFLFEYFSETQRNKGNFPGRFSGRQFSNSRSEMNVSTLELGDSALYLCASSWDNQSITQETQYFGPGTRLLVL.

Remarks on this clonotype: With a much larger clone just one base away, this may be a read error. The genes are TRBV19 and TRBJ2-1; possibly TRBD2 for D (6 bases). The length of the CDR3 is 16 residues. The germline V gene has CDR1 LNHDA and CDR2 SQIVND (reference sequence). CDR3 amino acids: CTSSARRGLIYNEQFF. CDR3 nucleotides: TGTACCAGTAGTGCCCGCCGGGGACTTATCTACAATGAGCAGTTCTTC.

This clonotype was seen a handful of times. The V call is TRBV6-2 or TRBV6-3, the J call TRBJ1-1; tentative D call: TRBD1 (5 bases). CDR3 size: 13 residues. Germline lookup yields CDR1 MNHEY and CDR2 SVGEGT. V lost 2 bases and J lost 6, with 10 bases in between. This CDR3 is CASSYEGFAEAFF. The CDR3 region has the DNA TGTGCCAGCAGTTACGAGGGGTTTGCTGAAGCTTTCTTT.

As for this clonotype: One end of the junction is discordant with germline, which a read error may explain. The V gene is TRBV4-1, the J gene TRBJ1-1, with a tentative D call TRBD1 (6 bases). The CDR3 consists of 14 residues. CDR1 is MGHRA and CDR2 is YSYEKL in the germline V gene. Here the CDR3 DNA reads TGCGCCGGCAGCCATAGGGGGGTGAACACTGAAGCTTTCTTT. This sequence encodes CAGSHRGVNTEAFF.

This clonotype was counted a few times. The CDR3 sequence: CASRTGTDNSPLHF. The CDR3 bases are TGTGCCAGTAGGACCGGGACAGATAATTCACCCCTCCACTTT. J is TRBJ1-6 and V is TRBV19, with 7 bases matching TRBD1. The germline gives CDR1 LNHDA, CDR2 SQIVND (reference sequence). After removal of 6 bases from V and 5 bases from J, the junction contained 4 bases not matched to a gene. CDR3 size: 14 residues. Full variable domain (outside the CDR3, taken from reference TRBV19 and TRBJ1-6): DGGITQSPKYLFRKEGQNVTLSCEQNLNHDAMYWYRQDPGQGLRLIYYSQIVNDFQKGDIAEGYSVSREKKESFPLTVTSAQKNPTAFYLCASRTGTDNSPLHFGNGTRLTVT.

The rearrangement joins TRBV20-1 to TRBJ2-2; TRBD2 aligns across 8 bases. Germline V gene lookup returns CDR1 DFQATT and CDR2 SNEGSKA (reference sequence). J was trimmed by 0 bases and V by 1 base; bases with no gene match: 16. There are 20 residues in the CDR3. In nucleotides, the CDR3 is TGCAGTGCTAGAGTGGCAATTAGCGGGGATACCACGACGAACACCGGGGAGCTGTTTTTT. Translated, it gives CSARVAISGDTTTNTGELFF.

This clonotype was seen at least ten times. The chain uses TRBV6-2 or TRBV6-3 and TRBJ1-1, with D perhaps matching TRBD1 (6 bases). Germline loops: CDR1 MNHEY, CDR2 SVGEGT. The length of the CDR3 is 17 residues. V lost 2 bases and J lost 1, with 17 bases in between. The CDR3 loop reads CASSYGPEGGWNTEAFF. CDR3 sequence (DNA): TGTGCCAGCAGTTACGGTCCTGAGGGGGGCTGGAACACTGAAGCTTTCTTT.

This rearrangement joins TRBV10-1 to TRBJ2-7, with 10 bases identical to TRBD1. The CDR3 covers 15 residues. Trimming removed 6 bases from V and 0 bases from J; junction bases left unmatched: 5. Germline CDR1 is WNHNN and CDR2 is SYGVQD (reference sequence). The CDR3 coding sequence is TGCGCCAGCAGAAGGACAGGGGGTTACTCCTACGAGCAGTACTTC. This encodes CASRRTGGYSYEQYF.

This clonotype was picked up many times. The CDR3 nucleotides are TGCGCCAGCAGCTTGACAAGCCGATCAGATACGCAGTATTTT. Translating it yields CASSLTSRSDTQYF. The chain combines TRBV5-1 with TRBJ2-3, with D uncertain. Germline V gene lookup returns CDR1 SGHRS and CDR2 YFSETQ. The length of the CDR3 is 14 residues. V was cut by 1 base and J by 4 bases, with 10 bases left in between.

Concerning this clonotype: Given a much more abundant clone one base away, this may be a read error. V gene TRBV4-1 combines with J gene TRBJ2-7; D is perhaps TRBD1 (6 bases). Germline CDR1 and CDR2: MGHRA and YSYEKL. The CDR3 is 13 residues long. The CDR3, as DNA: TGCGTCAGCAGCCAAGTAGGGGGTGACGAGCAGTACTTC. The encoded protein is CVSSQVGGDEQYF.

This CDR3 reads CASSYYGRGFEDEQFF. The CDR3 DNA follows: TGTGCCAGCAGTTACTACGGTAGGGGGTTTGAGGATGAGCAGTTCTTC. The chain uses TRBV6-5 and TRBJ2-1; D possibly corresponds to TRBD1 (6 bases). The V and J ends lost 1 base and 8 bases respectively, with 18 bases between them. Germline V gives CDR1 MNHEY, CDR2 SVGAGI. The CDR3 has 16 amino acids.

Many counts were recorded for this clonotype. The J gene is TRBJ2-3, the V gene TRBV7-8; no reliable D call. CDR1 and CDR2 (germline): SGHVS, FQNEAQ. V was shortened by 2 bases and J by 4 bases, with 10 bases between the two germline ends. This CDR3 has 14 amino acids. Here the CDR3 DNA reads TGTGCCAGCAGCTTATGGGGTGGTGCAGATACGCAGTATTTT. Its translation: CASSLWGGADTQYF. Combining the CDR3 with reference TRBV7-8 and TRBJ2-3 gives the whole variable domain GAGVSQSPRYKVAKRGQDVALRCDPISGHVSLFWYQQALGQGPEFLTYFQNEAQLDKSGLPSDRFFAERPEGSVSTLKIQRTQQEDSAVYLCASSLWGGADTQYFGPGTRLTVL.

This chain uses TRBV27 with TRBJ2-3; 13 nucleotides line up with TRBD2. Germline CDR1 MNHEY, CDR2 SMNVEV (reference sequence). Trimming at V came to 5 bases and at J to 4 bases, leaving 6 bases not matched to a gene. CDR3 length equals 16 residues. Written as DNA, the CDR3 is TGTGCCAGCAGTAAACTAGCGGGAGGGCCTCCAGATACGCAGTATTTT. This sequence encodes CASSKLAGGPPDTQYF.

Comments on this clonotype: One junction end disagrees with the germline gene, perhaps due to a read error. The rearrangement links TRBV3-1 to TRBJ1-4, with D perhaps matching TRBD1 (6 bases). This CDR3 comprises 13 residues. The germline gives CDR1 LGHDT, CDR2 YNNKEL (reference sequence). The CDR3 is CASSRQAFEELFF. The CDR3 DNA sequence: TGTGCCAGCAGCCGACAGGCTTTTGAAGAACTGTTTTTT.

This clonotype was recorded at least ten times. The chain is built from TRBV20-1 and TRBJ1-5, with a weak D call TRBD1 (5 bases). The CDR3 covers 13 residues. CDR1 and CDR2 from the germline V gene are DFQATT and SNEGSKA (reference sequence). The V and J ends lost 2 bases and 2 bases respectively, with 7 bases between them. This CDR3 is CSARPQGNQPQHF. The DNA for the CDR3 is TGCAGTGCTAGACCACAGGGCAATCAGCCCCAGCATTTT.

This clonotype was found many times. The V gene is TRBV28, the J gene TRBJ2-7, with 9 bases that match TRBD1. This CDR3 has 15 amino acids. CDR1 is MDHEN and CDR2 is SYDVKM in the germline V gene. After removal of 6 bases from V and 2 bases from J, the junction contained 8 bases not matched to a gene. Here the CDR3 DNA reads TGTGCCAGCAGCCTTCGGACAGGGGTGACCTACGAGCAGTACTTC. It codes for CASSLRTGVTYEQYF. Supplemented by reference TRBV28 and TRBJ2-7, the full variable domain reads DVKVTQSSRYLVKRTGEKVFLECVQDMDHENMFWYRQDPGLGLRLIYFSYDVKMKEKGDIPEGYSVSREKKERFSLILESASTNQTSMYLCASSLRTGVTYEQYFGPGTRLTVT.

This clonotype came up many times. The rearrangement joins TRBV5-4 to TRBJ2-6; D call uncertain. The V gene's germline CDR1 is SGHNT and CDR2 YYREEE (reference sequence). The CDR3 extends over 17 amino acids. Trimming removed 4 bases at V and 0 bases at J, with 14 bases between. Here the CDR3 DNA reads TGTGCCAGCAGCCCTGACTTGACGGACTCTGGGGCCAACGTCCTGACTTTC. Translated: CASSPDLTDSGANVLTF.

About this clonotype itself: Just one base apart from a much larger clone, this may be a read error. This rearrangement joins TRBV7-9 to TRBJ2-6; tentatively, D is TRBD1 (5 bases). Germline values: CDR1 SEHNR, CDR2 FQNEAQ (reference sequence). The CDR3 is 11 residues long. The CDR3 DNA sequence: TGTGCCAGCCATGGGGCCAACGTCCTGGCTTTC. Its protein product is CASHGANVLAF.

As for this clonotype: A read error may be the cause here, since a much bigger clone is one base away. The chain has TRBV30 and TRBJ1-1; 8 bases fit TRBD1. CDR3 length: 15 amino acids. J gave up 3 bases and V 1 base, and 7 bases lay outside the gene matches. The germline V gene has CDR1 GTSNPN and CDR2 SVGIG (reference sequence). CDR3 region: CAWSAGQGGYTEAFF. DNA for the CDR3: TGTGCCTGGAGTGCAGGACAGGGAGGATACACTGAAGCTTTCTTT.

As regards this clonotype: This may stem from a read error, because a much larger clone lies one nucleotide away. The chain recombines TRBV7-3 with TRBJ1-1; possible D gene TRBD1, 5 bases. This CDR3 has 14 amino acids. Per the germline V gene, CDR1 is SGHTA and CDR2 is FQGTGA. Here the CDR3 reads CASSLSTANTVAFF. The CDR3 DNA reads as TGTGCCAGCAGCTTGTCGACAGCAAACACTGTAGCTTTCTTT.

This clonotype was found a few times. The chain has TRBV19 and TRBJ2-1; D remains unclear. The germline V and J ends were trimmed by 5 bases and 0 bases, with 5 bases remaining between them. The CDR3 has 13 residues. The V gene's germline CDR1 is LNHDA and CDR2 SQIVND (reference sequence). The CDR3 loop reads CASSFVSYNEQFF. CDR3 nucleotides: TGTGCCAGTAGTTTTGTCTCCTACAATGAGCAGTTCTTC.

The sample holds many counts of this clonotype. The chain joins TRBV7-9 to TRBJ2-7; 13 bases fit TRBD2. CDR1 SEHNR and CDR2 FQNEAQ come from the germline V gene (reference sequence). CDR3 length: 17 residues. V lost 5 bases, J lost 0 bases, and 7 bases stayed unmatched. CDR3 in amino acids: CASSPGLAGDRSYEQYF. In DNA, the CDR3 is TGTGCCAGCAGCCCTGGACTAGCGGGAGACCGCTCCTACGAGCAGTACTTC.